This paragraph covers one TCR beta chain sequence. The PCR made use of 60 Vbeta and 13 Jbeta primers. Method: immunoSEQ multiplex PCR; TCRdb's copy keeps in-frame clones and lacks some. Of about 130,000 clones listed, roughly 82% are singletons. Trimming stripped 0 bases from V and 6 bases from J, with 14 bases between. The CDR3 sequence is 16 residues long. In germline, CDR1 is LGHNA, CDR2 YSLEER. These data come from a study of cytomegalovirus exposure and HLA in healthy donors. This receptor was identified in a male donor in good health and CMV-seropositive. The source material was PBMCs. This chain uses TRBV4-3 with TRBJ2-2; no clear D. The CDR3 spells CASSQDMIRAPGELFF. For the CDR3, the DNA is TGCGCCAGCAGCCAAGATATGATAAGAGCGCCCGGGGAGCTGTTTTTT.